This entry concerns a single TCR beta chain. Its antigen is unidentified. Trimming took off 0 bases at V and 5 bases at J, with 10 bases between the two ends. The germline gives CDR1 GTSNPN, CDR2 SVGIG (reference sequence). The CDR3 runs 14 residues. This sample is part of a study of beta chain features in type 1 diabetes. Study background: Sorted cell examination encompassed under 130 million cells across all samples.

Study outcomes and limitations: Within the patient group, naive, central memory and Treg TCRB repertoires appeared more similar to each other than within healthy donors. VDJ junctions from type 1 diabetes patients carried fewer insertions and larger deletions. TCRB CDR3 length was moderately but significantly reduced in all four CD4+ subsets of Type 1 diabetes patients.

Sequenced material consisted of expressed TCRB transcripts (all of the isolated RNA was reverse transcribed). The data were produced by immunoSEQ multiplex PCR, yet TCRdb's version contains in-frame clones alone and is incomplete. The sample includes 230,000 or so clones, about a sixth of them seen just once. The sample consisted of naive CD4+ T cells from blood. The clonotype was recovered from a man younger than 40 with type 1 diabetes. This chain connects TRBV30 to TRBJ1-4; a possible D gene is TRBD1 (5 bases). The CDR3 here is CAWSVVGGNEKLFF. The CDR3 DNA is TGTGCCTGGAGTGTTGTGGGGGGAAATGAAAAACTGTTTTTT.